Included here is one T cell receptor (beta chain) sequence, with context. The target antigen is unknown. The data were taken from a study of Ad26.COV2.S vaccination and SARS-CoV-2 variants. The study, taken as a whole, reports: Spike-specific TCR breadth in vaccine recipients exceeded that seen in placebo recipients. Estimates derived from TCR breadth and depth analyses may have underestimated total T cell responses.

Sequencing used immunoSEQ multiplex PCR; TCRdb keeps in-frame clones, though not all of them. The table has over 400,000 clones, 92% seen once; the top ten hold around 1.7%. Noted treatment: around 19 received Ad26.COV2.S at low or high dose, single or two shots; several received placebo; per-sample allocation not given. Vaccine and placebo recipients were sampled on day 63 after the first injection. Sample: peripheral blood, taken in a trial of Ad26.COV2.S vaccine versus placebo. This sequence was found in a person aged 18-60 years who received the Ad26.COV2.S COVID-19 vaccine or a placebo.

CDR3 in DNA: TGTGCCAGCAGTCCCTGGACAATAAGTAATTCACCCCTCCACTTT. Translated: CASSPWTISNSPLHF. V usage is TRBV27 and J usage is TRBJ1-6; TRBD1 is a possible D gene (5 bases). Trimming took 5 bases from V and 6 from J, leaving 14 bases between them. This CDR3 comprises 15 residues. Germline loops: CDR1 MNHEY, CDR2 SMNVEV (reference sequence).